The present T cell receptor (beta chain) was sequenced within a study of blood T cell repertoires in COVID-19. Sequenced by immunoSEQ multiplex PCR; TCRdb stores in-frame clones only, minus some. The sample comprises fewer than 140,000 clones, 71% of which are singletons, and approximately 0.9% rests with the top ten. This clone was counted ten times or more. The CDR3 loop spans 14 amino acids. The germline CDR1 and CDR2 sequences are SNHLY and FYNNEI. Trimming pared 6 bases from V and 4 bases from J, leaving 13 bases between. The V call is TRBV2, the J call TRBJ2-1; a possible D gene is TRBD1 (5 bases). This TCR was recovered from a human donor with acute or convalescent COVID-19. The donor label of this sample is uncertain. Sample: peripheral blood. CDR3 in amino acids: CASRPPGIYNEQFF. The CDR3 DNA sequence: TGTGCCAGCAGGCCCCCAGGGATTTACAATGAGCAGTTCTTC. The whole variable domain, remainder taken from reference TRBV2 and TRBJ2-1, is EPEVTQTPSHQVTQMGQEVILRCVPISNHLYFYWYRQILGQKVEFLVSFYNNEISEKSEIFDDQFSVERPDGSNFTLKIRSTKLEDSAMYFCASRPPGIYNEQFFGPGTRLTVL.